Listed below are T cell receptor beta chains from one sample, sequenced in a study of T cells in Graves' hyperthyroidism and ophthalmopathy. TCRdb reanalysed the multiplex PCR reads using MiXCR and keeps one entry per CDR3 protein. The table shows hundreds of thousands of distinct CDR3 sequences, with about a sixth occurring only once. The sample was blood. All receptors derive from a middle-aged woman with Graves' ophthalmopathy. CDR3s include the opening cysteine and the closing phenylalanine or tryptophan. The order of the fields is V gene, clone size, J gene, D gene, CDR3 protein, CDR3 DNA. A D gene is named only where the DNA matches it firmly. Size values are once, few and many counts, or a class for expanded clones, and some rows have none.

v_call: TRBV7-9; clone_size: NA; j_call: TRBJ1-2; d_call: TRBD1; cdr3_aa: CASSPDRGRNYDYTF; cdr3_nt: TGTGCCAGCAGCCCGGACAGGGGGCGTAACTATGACTACACCTTC
v_call: TRBV30; clone_size: few; j_call: TRBJ2-6; d_call: TRBD1; cdr3_aa: CAWSVRRDSTGANVLTF; cdr3_nt: TGTGCCTGGAGTGTACGCAGGGACAGCACTGGGGCCAACGTCCTGACTTTC
v_call: TRBV5-1; clone_size: many; j_call: TRBJ2-7; d_call: TRBD2; cdr3_aa: CASSLETAGRPEQYF; cdr3_nt: TGCGCCAGCAGCTTGGAGACAGCGGGGCGCCCCGAGCAGTACTTC
v_call: TRBV7-6; clone_size: many; j_call: TRBJ2-1; d_call: TRBD1; cdr3_aa: CASSLSHRTGSSEQFF; cdr3_nt: TGTGCCAGCAGCTTAAGCCATCGGACAGGGAGCAGTGAGCAGTTCTTC
v_call: TRBV3-1; clone_size: many; j_call: TRBJ2-1; d_call: NA; cdr3_aa: CASSSRDGPLNEQFF; cdr3_nt: TGTGCCAGCAGCTCCCGGGACGGCCCGTTAAATGAGCAGTTCTTC
v_call: TRBV20-1; clone_size: many; j_call: TRBJ2-1; d_call: TRBD2; cdr3_aa: CSARTSGRGSYNEQFF; cdr3_nt: TGCAGTGCAAGGACTAGCGGGAGGGGGTCCTACAATGAGCAGTTCTTC
v_call: TRBV4-1; clone_size: NA; j_call: TRBJ1-5; d_call: NA; cdr3_aa: CASSQARSLEPQHF; cdr3_nt: TGCGCCAGCAGCCAAGCGCGCAGTCTTGAGCCCCAGCATTTT
v_call: TRBV2; clone_size: few; j_call: TRBJ2-7; d_call: TRBD1; cdr3_aa: CASSGGQGVEQYF; cdr3_nt: TGTGCCAGCAGTGGGGGACAGGGGGTCGAGCAGTACTTC
v_call: TRBV19; clone_size: NA; j_call: TRBJ2-3; d_call: NA; cdr3_aa: CASRSALATQYF; cdr3_nt: TGTGCCAGTCGATCGGCTCTCGCCACGCAGTATTTT
v_call: TRBV20-1; clone_size: many; j_call: TRBJ2-1; d_call: TRBD2; cdr3_aa: CSARRATSGNEQFF; cdr3_nt: TGCAGTGCTAGAAGGGCGACTAGCGGCAATGAGCAGTTCTTC
v_call: TRBV2; clone_size: many; j_call: TRBJ1-1; d_call: NA; cdr3_aa: CASGAGRATEAFF; cdr3_nt: TGTGCCAGCGGCGCGGGCAGAGCCACTGAAGCTTTCTTT
v_call: TRBV2; clone_size: many; j_call: TRBJ2-3; d_call: NA; cdr3_aa: CASSEAIASDSTDTQYF; cdr3_nt: TGTGCCAGCAGTGAAGCTATAGCTAGCGATAGCACAGATACGCAGTATTTT
v_call: TRBV7-9; clone_size: NA; j_call: TRBJ2-4; d_call: TRBD1; cdr3_aa: CASSFGQGAGIQYF; cdr3_nt: TGTGCCAGCAGCTTCGGACAGGGGGCTGGGATTCAGTACTTC
v_call: TRBV7-9; clone_size: many; j_call: TRBJ1-6; d_call: NA; cdr3_aa: CASSFSRGRNNSPLHF; cdr3_nt: TGTGCCAGCAGCTTCTCAAGGGGCAGGAATAATTCACCCCTCCACTTT
v_call: TRBV18; clone_size: many; j_call: TRBJ1-5; d_call: TRBD1; cdr3_aa: CASSPTTGSDQPQHF; cdr3_nt: TGTGCCAGCTCTCCAACGACAGGGAGCGACCAGCCCCAGCATTTT
v_call: TRBV6-1; clone_size: NA; j_call: TRBJ1-1; d_call: NA; cdr3_aa: CASRKQKNTEAFF; cdr3_nt: TGTGCCAGCAGAAAGCAGAAGAACACTGAAGCTTTCTTT
v_call: TRBV30; clone_size: NA; j_call: TRBJ1-2; d_call: NA; cdr3_aa: CAWSVPGTYGYTF; cdr3_nt: TGTGCCTGGAGTGTACCGGGGACCTATGGCTACACCTTC
v_call: TRBV28; clone_size: many; j_call: TRBJ2-7; d_call: TRBD1; cdr3_aa: CATGQGAPYEQYF; cdr3_nt: TGTGCCACAGGACAGGGGGCACCCTACGAGCAGTACTTC
v_call: TRBV3-1; clone_size: many; j_call: TRBJ2-3; d_call: TRBD2; cdr3_aa: CASSPPRGTSGRARTDTQYF; cdr3_nt: TGTGCCAGCAGCCCTCCACGCGGGACTAGCGGGAGGGCCAGGACAGATACGCAGTATTTT
v_call: TRBV10-3; clone_size: NA; j_call: TRBJ1-1; d_call: NA; cdr3_aa: CAISFRENTEAFF; cdr3_nt: TGTGCCATCAGTTTCCGGGAGAACACTGAAGCTTTCTTT
v_call: TRBV6-1; clone_size: NA; j_call: TRBJ2-5; d_call: NA; cdr3_aa: CASNPGDTVETQYF; cdr3_nt: TGTGCCAGCAACCCGGGGGATACTGTGGAGACCCAGTACTTC
v_call: TRBV6-1; clone_size: few; j_call: TRBJ2-3; d_call: TRBD2; cdr3_aa: CASSDTSGPTYTQYF; cdr3_nt: TGTGCCAGCAGTGATACTAGCGGGCCCACATATACGCAGTATTTT
v_call: TRBV11-2; clone_size: many; j_call: TRBJ2-1; d_call: NA; cdr3_aa: CASSRDIYNEQFF; cdr3_nt: TGTGCCAGCAGCCGGGACATCTACAATGAGCAGTTCTTC
v_call: TRBV2; clone_size: NA; j_call: TRBJ1-6; d_call: TRBD1; cdr3_aa: CASRKQGVYNSPLHF; cdr3_nt: TGTGCCAGCAGAAAACAGGGGGTCTATAATTCACCCCTCCACTTT
v_call: TRBV5-1; clone_size: many; j_call: TRBJ2-1; d_call: TRBD2; cdr3_aa: CASSRDYYNEQFF; cdr3_nt: TGCGCCAGCAGCCGGGACTACTACAATGAGCAGTTCTTC
v_call: TRBV12-3/TRBV12-4; clone_size: many; j_call: TRBJ1-2; d_call: NA; cdr3_aa: CASSLALGRAYGYTF; cdr3_nt: TGTGCCAGCAGTTTAGCGCTAGGCAGGGCCTATGGCTACACCTTC
v_call: TRBV10-3; clone_size: many; j_call: TRBJ2-5; d_call: TRBD2; cdr3_aa: CAIRTDGGQETQYF; cdr3_nt: TGTGCCATCAGAACGGACGGGGGGCAAGAGACCCAGTACTTC
v_call: TRBV5-1; clone_size: many; j_call: TRBJ2-7; d_call: TRBD1; cdr3_aa: CASSLATGGDEQYF; cdr3_nt: TGCGCCAGCAGCTTGGCGACAGGGGGCGACGAGCAGTACTTC
v_call: TRBV7-9; clone_size: few; j_call: TRBJ1-4; d_call: TRBD1; cdr3_aa: CASSATRDSNEKLFF; cdr3_nt: TGTGCCAGCAGCGCGACGCGGGACAGTAATGAAAAACTGTTTTTT
v_call: TRBV3-1; clone_size: many; j_call: TRBJ2-2; d_call: TRBD2; cdr3_aa: CASSQGGGTNTGELFF; cdr3_nt: TGTGCCAGCAGCCAAGGGGGGGGTACGAACACCGGGGAGCTGTTTTTT
v_call: TRBV6-9; clone_size: NA; j_call: TRBJ2-2; d_call: NA; cdr3_aa: CASSYLTGELFF; cdr3_nt: TGTGCCAGCAGTTATCTTACCGGGGAGCTGTTTTTT
v_call: TRBV12-3/TRBV12-4; clone_size: few; j_call: TRBJ1-2; d_call: NA; cdr3_aa: CASSFGNNYGYTF; cdr3_nt: TGTGCCAGCAGTTTTGGTAATAACTATGGCTACACCTTC
v_call: TRBV6-1; clone_size: NA; j_call: TRBJ1-1; d_call: NA; cdr3_aa: CASSERVSTEAFF; cdr3_nt: TGTGCCAGCAGTGAGAGGGTATCGACTGAAGCTTTCTTT
v_call: TRBV7-8; clone_size: many; j_call: TRBJ2-1; d_call: TRBD2; cdr3_aa: CASSFRLAGGYNEQFF; cdr3_nt: TGTGCCAGCAGCTTCAGACTAGCGGGAGGTTACAATGAGCAGTTCTTC
v_call: TRBV2; clone_size: many; j_call: TRBJ1-1; d_call: TRBD1; cdr3_aa: CASTRDRASGGTEAFF; cdr3_nt: TGTGCCAGCACCCGGGACAGGGCTTCAGGAGGCACTGAAGCTTTCTTT
v_call: TRBV30; clone_size: many; j_call: TRBJ2-3; d_call: TRBD2; cdr3_aa: CAWDRGGYTDTQYF; cdr3_nt: TGTGCCTGGGATCGCGGGGGGTACACAGATACGCAGTATTTT
v_call: TRBV7-3; clone_size: many; j_call: TRBJ2-2; d_call: NA; cdr3_aa: CASSLTWTGELFF; cdr3_nt: TGTGCCAGCAGCTTAACTTGGACCGGGGAGCTGTTTTTT
v_call: TRBV12-5; clone_size: few; j_call: TRBJ2-1; d_call: NA; cdr3_aa: CASGLDGWGREYNEQFF; cdr3_nt: TGTGCTAGTGGTTTGGATGGGTGGGGCAGAGAGTACAATGAGCAGTTCTTC
v_call: TRBV2; clone_size: NA; j_call: TRBJ1-4; d_call: TRBD1; cdr3_aa: CASSSGQGANEKLFF; cdr3_nt: TGTGCCAGCAGTTCAGGACAGGGAGCTAATGAAAAACTGTTTTTT
v_call: TRBV19; clone_size: NA; j_call: TRBJ1-2; d_call: NA; cdr3_aa: CASSIQTETYGYTF; cdr3_nt: TGTGCCAGTAGTATCCAGACCGAAACCTATGGCTACACCTTC
v_call: TRBV12-3/TRBV12-4; clone_size: many; j_call: TRBJ1-6; d_call: NA; cdr3_aa: CASSLGVGSPLHF; cdr3_nt: TGTGCCAGCAGTTTAGGGGTAGGATCACCCCTCCACTTT
v_call: TRBV10-3; clone_size: NA; j_call: TRBJ2-5; d_call: TRBD2; cdr3_aa: CAIRGAGVETQYF; cdr3_nt: TGTGCCATCAGGGGAGCGGGAGTGGAGACCCAGTACTTC
v_call: TRBV7-2; clone_size: many; j_call: TRBJ2-5; d_call: TRBD2; cdr3_aa: CASSSGGARFQETQYF; cdr3_nt: TGTGCCAGCAGCTCCGGGGGGGCTCGGTTCCAAGAGACCCAGTACTTC
v_call: TRBV24-1; clone_size: few; j_call: TRBJ2-2; d_call: NA; cdr3_aa: CATSHPGIGELFF; cdr3_nt: TGTGCCACCAGTCATCCAGGGATCGGGGAGCTGTTTTTT
v_call: TRBV12-3/TRBV12-4; clone_size: many; j_call: TRBJ2-5; d_call: TRBD2; cdr3_aa: CASSRGLAVQETQYF; cdr3_nt: TGTGCCAGCAGTCGAGGACTAGCAGTACAAGAGACCCAGTACTTC
v_call: TRBV29-1; clone_size: few; j_call: TRBJ1-2; d_call: TRBD1; cdr3_aa: CSVEIDRDGCGYTF; cdr3_nt: TGCAGCGTTGAAATCGACAGGGATGGCTGTGGCTACACCTTC